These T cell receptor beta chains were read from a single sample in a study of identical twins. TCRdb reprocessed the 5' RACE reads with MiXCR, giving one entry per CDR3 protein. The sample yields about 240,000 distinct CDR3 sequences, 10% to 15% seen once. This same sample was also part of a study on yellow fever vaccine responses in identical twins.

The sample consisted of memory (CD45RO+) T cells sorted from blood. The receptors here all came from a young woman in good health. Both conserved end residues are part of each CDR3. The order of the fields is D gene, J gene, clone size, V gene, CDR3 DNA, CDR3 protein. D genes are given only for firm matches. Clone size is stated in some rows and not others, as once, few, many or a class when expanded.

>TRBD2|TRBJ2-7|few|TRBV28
TGTGCCAGCGGAACTAGCGGGACTTCCTACGAGCAGTACTTC
CASGTSGTSYEQYF
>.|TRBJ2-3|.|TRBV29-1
TGCAGCGTTGCCCCCCGCGGCACAGATACGCAGTATTTT
CSVAPRGTDTQYF
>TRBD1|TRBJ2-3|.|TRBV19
TGTGCCAGTAGTATGGGTCTACAGGGGCATACGCAGTATTTT
CASSMGLQGHTQYF
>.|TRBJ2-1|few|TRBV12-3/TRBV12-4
TGTGCCAGCAGTTTAGTTGACGGCCCTACCTACAATGAGCAGTTCTTC
CASSLVDGPTYNEQFF
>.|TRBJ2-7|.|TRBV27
TGTGCCAGCAGTTTTGGAGGGCCGGTCGGCGCCTACGAGCAGTACTTC
CASSFGGPVGAYEQYF
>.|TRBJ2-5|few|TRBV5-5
TGTGCCAGCAGCTTGGGGAACATCCAAGAGACCCAGTACTTC
CASSLGNIQETQYF
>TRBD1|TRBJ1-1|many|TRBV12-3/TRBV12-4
TGTGCCAGCAGCGGACAGGCGAACACTGAAGCTTTCTTT
CASSGQANTEAFF
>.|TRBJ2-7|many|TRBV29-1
TGCAGCGCCGAAGGAGGGTTTGACGAGCAGTACTTC
CSAEGGFDEQYF
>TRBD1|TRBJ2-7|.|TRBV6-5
TGTGCCAGCAGTTACCCTGGGACAGCGCTTGAGCAGTACTTC
CASSYPGTALEQYF
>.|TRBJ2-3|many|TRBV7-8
TGTGCCAGCAGCTTAGAGGCCAGAAACACAGATACGCAGTATTTT
CASSLEARNTDTQYF
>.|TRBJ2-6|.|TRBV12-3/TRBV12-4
TGTGCCAGCACTCCCCCCTCTGGGGCCAACGTCCTGACTTTC
CASTPPSGANVLTF
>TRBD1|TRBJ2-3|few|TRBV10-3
TGTGCCATCAGCGACCCGGGACAGGACACAGATACGCAGTATTTT
CAISDPGQDTDTQYF
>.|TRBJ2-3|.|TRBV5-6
TGTGCCAGCAGCCCTCCAGCCACAGATACGCAGTATTTT
CASSPPATDTQYF
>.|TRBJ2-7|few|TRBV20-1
TGCAGTGCTAGAGATCCCGCGCCAGTTTCTATGTACGAGCAGTACTTC
CSARDPAPVSMYEQYF
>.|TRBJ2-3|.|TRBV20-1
TGCAGTGCCCGGACGATCGGGTGGGGAGTTAGGTCAGATACGCAGTATTTT
CSARTIGWGVRSDTQYF
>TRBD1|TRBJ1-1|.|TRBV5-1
TGCGCCAGCAGCTTGGGTCTACGGGACAGTGAAGCTTTCTTT
CASSLGLRDSEAFF
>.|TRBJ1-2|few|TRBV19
TGTGCCAGTAGTGTACAGGGCCCGGAGGGCTACACCTTC
CASSVQGPEGYTF
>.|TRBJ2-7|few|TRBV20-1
TGCAGTGCGAAGGACACGATGTCCTGGGAGCAGTACTTC
CSAKDTMSWEQYF
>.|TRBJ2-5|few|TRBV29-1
TGCAGCGTTGGAAACAGAGAAGAGACCCAGTACTTC
CSVGNREETQYF
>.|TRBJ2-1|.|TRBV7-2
TGTGCCAGCAGCTTAAAGCCAGGGACCGATGAGCAGTTCTTC
CASSLKPGTDEQFF
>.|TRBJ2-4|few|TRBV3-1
TGTGCCAGCAGCCGCAAAGGGGAAACCATGGCCAAAAACATTCAGTACTTC
CASSRKGETMAKNIQYF
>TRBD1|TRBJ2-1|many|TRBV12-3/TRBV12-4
TGTGCCAGCAGTTTAAGACAGGGGTACAATGAGCAGTTCTTC
CASSLRQGYNEQFF
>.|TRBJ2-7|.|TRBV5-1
TGCGCCAGCAGCTACCCGGACAGAAACAACTACGAGCAGTACTTC
CASSYPDRNNYEQYF
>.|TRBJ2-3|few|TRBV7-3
TGTGCCAGCAGCCAGGGGACATTGGGTACGCAGTATTTT
CASSQGTLGTQYF
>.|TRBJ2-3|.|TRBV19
TGTGCCAGTACGGGACTTAGCACAGATACGCAGTATTTT
CASTGLSTDTQYF
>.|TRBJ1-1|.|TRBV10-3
TGTGCCATCAGTAACAGGGAACTGAACACTGAAGCTTTCTTT
CAISNRELNTEAFF
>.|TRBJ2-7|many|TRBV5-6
TGTGCCAGCAGCTTAGTTCTGGCACCCTACGAGCAGTACTTC
CASSLVLAPYEQYF
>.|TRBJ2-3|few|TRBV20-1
TGCAGTGCTAGTGGGCCCGACGGAGATACGCAGTATTTT
CSASGPDGDTQYF
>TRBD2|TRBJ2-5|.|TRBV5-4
TGTGCCAGCAGCTTCACGGGTGGTAGCGGGGGTGAGACCCAGTACTTC
CASSFTGGSGGETQYF
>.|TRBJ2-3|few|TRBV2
TGTGCCAGCTCCCCAGCGCCTGGGCAATTGATACGCACAGATACGCAGTATTTT
CASSPAPGQLIRTDTQYF
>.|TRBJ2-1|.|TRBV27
TGTGCCAGCAGTTTCACAAACAGGGTGGATGAGCAGTTCTTC
CASSFTNRVDEQFF
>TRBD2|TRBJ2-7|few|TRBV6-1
TGTGCCAGCGCTGTGGGACTAGCGGGTTCCTACGAGCAGTACTTC
CASAVGLAGSYEQYF
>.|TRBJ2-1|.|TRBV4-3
TGCGCCAGCAGCCACGATCTGAAGGGGAGTGGGAGCTCCTACAATGAGCAGTTCTTC
CASSHDLKGSGSSYNEQFF
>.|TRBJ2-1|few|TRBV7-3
TGTGCCAGCAGCCCGGACGCTGGGAATGAGCAGTTCTTC
CASSPDAGNEQFF
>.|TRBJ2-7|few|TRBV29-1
TGCAGCGTTCGGGCCAACTCCTACGAGCAGTACTTC
CSVRANSYEQYF
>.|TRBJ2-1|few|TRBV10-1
TGCGCCAGCAGTGATTTGAATGAGCAGTTCTTC
CASSDLNEQFF
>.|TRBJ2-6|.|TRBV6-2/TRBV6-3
TGTGCCAGCAAGTCCTCTGGGGCCAACGTCCTGACTTTC
CASKSSGANVLTF
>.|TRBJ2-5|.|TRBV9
TGTGCCAGCAGCGAGGGTACAAGGCGGTCCCAAGAGACCCAGTACTTC
CASSEGTRRSQETQYF
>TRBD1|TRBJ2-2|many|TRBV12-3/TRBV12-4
TGTGCCAGCAGCCAGAATACAGGGGGCGCGGCCGGGGAGCTGTTTTTT
CASSQNTGGAAGELFF
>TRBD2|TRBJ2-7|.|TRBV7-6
TGTGCCAGCAGCTTGGAGGGGACTAGTGACGAGCAGTACTTC
CASSLEGTSDEQYF
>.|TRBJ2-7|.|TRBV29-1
TGCAGCGCCAGGACAGTAGCCTACGAGCAGTACTTC
CSARTVAYEQYF
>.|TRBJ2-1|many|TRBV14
TGTGCCAGCAGACTACAGGACAATGAGCAGTTCTTC
CASRLQDNEQFF
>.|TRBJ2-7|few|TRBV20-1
TGCAGTGCAACTACATCGAATTACTACGAGCAGTACTTC
CSATTSNYYEQYF
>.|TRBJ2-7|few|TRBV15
TGTGCCACCAGCACGGACAGCTACGAGCAGTACTTC
CATSTDSYEQYF
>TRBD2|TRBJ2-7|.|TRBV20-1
TGCAGTGCCCCCCGTGAGCGCGGGAGGGCTTCCTACGAGCAGTACTTC
CSAPRERGRASYEQYF
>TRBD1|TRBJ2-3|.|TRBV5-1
TGCGCCAGCAGCATACGGGACAGCTCAGATACGCAGTATTTT
CASSIRDSSDTQYF
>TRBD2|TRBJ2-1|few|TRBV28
TGTGCCAGCAGTCTACTAGCGGGAACTCGCAATGAGCAGTTCTTC
CASSLLAGTRNEQFF
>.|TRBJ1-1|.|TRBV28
TGTGCCAGCAGTTTTGGGGTGGGCAGGTACACTGAAGCTTTCTTT
CASSFGVGRYTEAFF